The next 14 T cell receptor beta chains were all read from a single sample in a study of blood T cell repertoires in COVID-19. The method was immunoSEQ multiplex PCR; TCRdb's version includes in-frame clones alone and lacks a portion of them. Found here are approximately 230,000 clones, about 89% of them singletons; the top ten hold about 1.9%. The source material was PBMCs or T cells enriched from blood (not recorded which). The receptor source for this set is a young woman who had recovered from COVID-19.

This clone was detected a few times. V usage is TRBV5-4 and J usage is TRBJ2-2; TRBD1 aligns across 9 bases. The trim removed 3 bases at V and 4 bases at J, leaving 7 bases unmatched. CDR3 size: 16 residues. The germline CDR1 and CDR2 sequences are SGHNT and YYREEE (reference sequence). In DNA form, the CDR3 reads TGTGCCAGCAGCTCCTCCCGGGACAGGGTCACCGGGGAGCTGTTTTTT. Protein sequence: CASSSSRDRVTGELFF. The full variable domain, with the rest looked up from reference TRBV5-4 and TRBJ2-2, is ETGVTQSPTHLIKTRGQQVTLRCSSQSGHNTVSWYQQALGQGPQFIFQYYREEENGRGNFPPRFSGLQFPNYSSELNVNALELDDSALYLCASSSSRDRVTGELFFGEGSRLTVL.

The rearrangement links TRBV5-1 to TRBJ1-1; 8 bases are shared with TRBD1. V lost 0 bases, J lost 7 bases, and 11 bases stayed unmatched. Germline V gene data show CDR1 as SGHRS and CDR2 as YFSETQ. The CDR3 is made up of 16 amino acids. The CDR3: CASSLGAGQGLREAFF. CDR3 nucleotide sequence: TGCGCCAGCAGCTTGGGGGCAGGACAGGGACTACGTGAAGCTTTCTTT.

This sequence joins TRBV27 and TRBJ2-5, with D possibly matching TRBD2 (5 bases). Germline lookup yields CDR1 MNHEY and CDR2 SMNVEV (reference sequence). The CDR3 has 18 residues. The V gene lost 6 bases and the J gene lost 6 bases, with 29 bases spanning the gap. CDR3: CASSARGPSPVFSQTQYF. The CDR3 DNA reads TGTGCCAGCAGCGCTAGAGGACCTAGCCCGGTATTTAGCCAGACCCAGTACTTC.

The rearrangement links TRBV3-1 (or the pseudogene TRBV3-2) to TRBJ1-6; D unresolved. Germline CDR1 reads LGHDT; CDR2 reads YNNKEL (reference sequence). The length of the CDR3 is 18 residues. Trimming left V 1 base short and J 6 bases short, with 19 bases between. CDR3 nucleotide sequence: TGTGCCAGCAGCCAAGGATCCGGTCGACTCTCTGGTAATTCACCCCTCCACTTT. This translates into CASSQGSGRLSGNSPLHF.

This clone has just a few counts. The chain couples TRBV19 to TRBJ1-2; TRBD1 agrees at 7 bases. V shed 6 bases and J 8 bases; nucleotides not matched to a gene: 9. The length of the CDR3 is 13 residues. The germline CDR1 and CDR2 sequences are LNHDA and SQIVND (reference sequence). The CDR3 DNA follows: TGTGCCAGTAGGACAGGGCCTCGGTTCGGCTACACCTTC. Protein: CASRTGPRFGYTF.

The chain recombines TRBV9 with TRBJ2-1; TRBD2 aligns across 7 bases. The CDR3 is made up of 15 amino acids. Germline lookup yields CDR1 SGDLS and CDR2 YYNGEE. J was trimmed by 2 bases and V by 6 bases; bases with no gene match: 8. The CDR3: CASNPAGLAYNEQFF. In nucleotides, the CDR3 is TGTGCCAGCAACCCAGCGGGGCTAGCCTACAATGAGCAGTTCTTC.

This chain uses TRBV3-1 (or the pseudogene TRBV3-2) with TRBJ1-2; D gene uncertain. CDR1 is LGHDT, CDR2 YNNKEL, per germline (reference sequence). The germline V and J ends were trimmed by 1 base and 8 bases, with 8 bases remaining between them. This CDR3 spans 12 amino acids. The CDR3 spells CASSQGGRGYTF. The CDR3 DNA sequence: TGTGCCAGCAGCCAAGGAGGGAGGGGCTACACCTTC.

The rearrangement uses TRBV9 and TRBJ1-1; a weak D match, TRBD1 (6 bases). There are 13 residues in the CDR3. V dropped 2 bases and J dropped 3 bases, with 8 bases sitting between them. From germline, CDR1 is SGDLS and CDR2 YYNGEE. This CDR3 is CASSVRQDTEAFF. The CDR3 region has the DNA TGTGCCAGCAGCGTTCGACAGGACACTGAAGCTTTCTTT.

The V and J genes are TRBV12-3 or TRBV12-4 and TRBJ1-1, with D maybe TRBD1 (5 bases). V was trimmed by 4 bases and J by 3 bases, leaving 9 bases between them. The CDR3 is 13 residues long. CDR3 in amino acids: CASSWGEDTEAFF. CDR3 DNA: TGTGCCAGCAGTTGGGGGGAAGACACTGAAGCTTTCTTT.

The V and J genes are TRBV18 and TRBJ1-3; D might be TRBD1 (6 bases). Germline V gene lookup returns CDR1 KGHSH and CDR2 LQKENI. CDR3 size: 16 residues. V was clipped by 3 bases and J by 2 bases, with 14 bases between them. CDR3 bases: TGTGCCAGCTCACCGACACAGGGTACGGCTGGAAACACCATATATTTT. Translated: CASSPTQGTAGNTIYF.

The rearrangement uses TRBV27 and TRBJ1-3; TRBD1 agrees at 9 bases. V shed 0 bases and J 6 bases; nucleotides not matched to a gene: 6. The CDR3 covers 16 residues. Per germline, CDR1 MNHEY and CDR2 SMNVEV (reference sequence). CDR3 coding DNA: TGTGCCAGCAGTTTATCAGGGAACAGGGGGCAAAACACCATATATTTT. It is translated as CASSLSGNRGQNTIYF.

V is TRBV28 and J is TRBJ1-5; no reliable D call. Germline lookup yields CDR1 MDHEN and CDR2 SYDVKM. Trimming cost V 2 bases and J 5 bases, with 10 bases left between them. This CDR3 has 14 residues. The CDR3 sequence: CASSLGDGDQPQHF. In DNA, the CDR3 is TGTGCCAGCAGTTTAGGCGACGGGGATCAGCCCCAGCATTTT.

The chain carries TRBV13 and TRBJ2-7; tentative D call: TRBD1 (6 bases). The CDR3 spans 15 residues. Germline V gives CDR1 PRHDT, CDR2 FYEKMQ (reference sequence). Trimming stripped 0 bases from V and 6 bases from J, with 15 bases between. The CDR3 nucleotides read TGTGCCAGCAGCTTAGGCCATCGGCAGGGGCCCGAGCAGTACTTC. This encodes CASSLGHRQGPEQYF.

The J gene is TRBJ1-2, the V gene TRBV2; D perhaps matches TRBD1 (6 bases). CDR1 SNHLY and CDR2 FYNNEI come from the germline V gene. Trimming cost V 2 bases and J 5 bases, with 12 bases left between them. There are 14 residues in the CDR3. The CDR3 DNA reads TGTGCCAGCAGTGAACAGGGGAAGACGTATGGCTACACCTTC. This translates into CASSEQGKTYGYTF.